These 17 T cell receptor beta chains share one sample of origin, sequenced in a study of early T cells in non-severe SARS-CoV-2 infection. MiXCR was run by TCRdb on the 5' RACE reads, yielding one entry per CDR3 protein. The sample has 65,000 to 95,000 distinct CDR3 sequences, 9% to 10% seen once. The sample comprised whole blood. The receptors here all came from an adult who was a healthcare worker with PCR-confirmed SARS-CoV-2 infection or an uninfected control (not recorded which).

This clonotype has a handful of counts. The chain recombines TRBV24-1 with TRBJ1-1; D is uncertain. CDR3 length: 13 residues. Germline assignment: CDR1 KGHDR and CDR2 SFDVKD. The germline V and J ends were trimmed by 0 bases and 11 bases, with 12 bases remaining between them. CDR3 in DNA: TGTGCCACCAGTGATTTGGGTCAGGCTGGCGCTTTCTTT. Protein: CATSDLGQAGAFF.

This clonotype was recorded many times. The chain links TRBV5-5 to TRBJ2-7, with 11 bases matching TRBD2. The J segment lost 1 base and the V segment lost 0 bases, leaving 3 bases of the junction unmatched. The germline V gene has CDR1 SGHKS and CDR2 YYEKEE (reference sequence). This CDR3 is 16 amino acids long. CDR3 sequence (DNA): TGTGCCAGCAGCTTGGGGGCTAGCGGGAGGTCCTACGAGCAGTACTTC. Its protein product is CASSLGASGRSYEQYF.

This clonotype showed up many times. This rearrangement joins TRBV18 to TRBJ2-4; D is perhaps TRBD2 (6 bases). CDR1 is KGHSH and CDR2 is LQKENI in the germline V gene. The ends were cut back, 6 bases at V and 8 bases at J, with 17 bases in the middle. The CDR3 is 14 residues long. DNA of the CDR3: TGTGCCAGCTCCCGGGACTCTGGATTTGACATTCAGTACTTC. Encoded protein: CASSRDSGFDIQYF.

This clonotype has a handful of counts. The chain recombines TRBV6-1 with TRBJ1-2; D gene unclear. The germline CDR1 and CDR2 sequences are MNHNS and SASEGT. The length of the CDR3 is 14 residues. V was pared by 3 bases and J by 2 bases, with 10 bases between. The CDR3: CASSEARRNYGYTF. CDR3 coding DNA: TGTGCCAGCAGTGAGGCCAGACGGAACTATGGCTACACCTTC.

This clonotype showed up many times. This chain joins TRBV20-1 and TRBJ2-7; D not resolved. The germline V and J ends were trimmed by 3 bases and 3 bases, with 21 bases remaining between them. Per germline, CDR1 DFQATT and CDR2 SNEGSKA (reference sequence). The CDR3 totals 16 residues. The CDR3 DNA reads as TGCAGTGCTAGCTCCCGTTACCGCGGCAACCTCTACGAGCAGTACTTC. Translation gives CSASSRYRGNLYEQYF.

This clonotype was counted many times. The rearrangement links TRBV5-1 to TRBJ1-1; D is possibly TRBD1 (5 bases). The V end was cut by 3 bases, the J end by 0 bases, with 15 bases between. CDR1 SGHRS and CDR2 YFSETQ come from the germline V gene. The CDR3 is 16 amino acids. The CDR3 region has the DNA TGCGCCAGCAGCTCCGAGATGACAGCAATGAACACTGAAGCTTTCTTT. Its translation: CASSSEMTAMNTEAFF.

This clonotype has just a few counts. The rearrangement joins TRBV7-9 to TRBJ1-1; D unclear. This CDR3 is built from 14 residues. CDR1 and CDR2 (germline): SEHNR, FQNEAQ (reference sequence). V was shortened by 3 bases and J by 3 bases, with 11 bases between the two germline ends. The CDR3 reads CASSFLADHTEAFF. As DNA, the CDR3 is TGTGCCAGCAGCTTTCTAGCGGATCACACTGAAGCTTTCTTT.

This clonotype turned up a few times. The rearrangement uses TRBV20-1 and TRBJ2-1; tentative D call: TRBD2 (5 bases). The CDR3 sequence is 17 residues long. V was cut by 1 base and J by 0 bases, with 16 bases left in between. Germline CDR1 DFQATT, CDR2 SNEGSKA (reference sequence). The CDR3 nucleotides are TGCAGTGCTAGAGGGCCTGGCGGGCCGAGCTCCTACAATGAGCAGTTCTTC. Protein: CSARGPGGPSSYNEQFF.

The table lists this clonotype with many counts. The V gene is TRBV20-1, the J gene TRBJ2-7; 14 positions agree with TRBD2. Trimming removed 3 bases from V and 7 bases from J; junction bases left unmatched: 5. Germline assignment: CDR1 DFQATT and CDR2 SNEGSKA (reference sequence). The CDR3 totals 14 residues. The CDR3 sequence: CSASGLAGGREQYF. The CDR3 coding sequence is TGCAGTGCTAGTGGACTAGCGGGAGGCAGGGAGCAGTACTTC.

The chain uses TRBV5-1 and TRBJ2-7, with TRBD1 matching 9 bases. The CDR3 extends over 13 amino acids. Germline values: CDR1 SGHRS, CDR2 YFSETQ. V shed 6 bases and J 6 bases; nucleotides not matched to a gene: 7. CDR3 amino acids: CASTGQGIREQYF. CDR3 nucleotide sequence: TGCGCCAGCACAGGACAGGGGATTCGCGAGCAGTACTTC.

This clonotype has a count of ten or more. The chain uses TRBV7-8 and TRBJ1-1; a possible D gene is TRBD1 (5 bases). The germline V gene has CDR1 SGHVS and CDR2 FQNEAQ. The CDR3 covers 12 residues. Trimming stripped 3 bases from V and 8 bases from J, with 10 bases between. The CDR3 protein is CASSFHGTEAFF. CDR3 DNA: TGTGCCAGCAGCTTCCATGGGACCGAAGCTTTCTTT.

The V and J genes are TRBV20-1 and TRBJ2-3; 7 nucleotides line up with TRBD2. The CDR3 is made up of 16 amino acids. V was pared by 2 bases and J by 2 bases, with 10 bases of the junction left unmatched. From germline, CDR1 is DFQATT and CDR2 SNEGSKA (reference sequence). The CDR3 is CSARPVTSTHTDTQYF. DNA of the CDR3: TGCAGTGCTAGACCCGTGACTAGCACCCACACAGATACGCAGTATTTT.

The J gene is TRBJ2-7, the V gene TRBV2; 8 bases agree with TRBD2. The CDR3 extends over 13 amino acids. Germline CDR1 reads SNHLY; CDR2 reads FYNNEI. The trim removed 6 bases at V and 4 bases at J, leaving 5 bases unmatched. Written as DNA, the CDR3 is TGTGCCAGCAGCTCCGGGACTAGTTACGAGCAGTACTTC. This sequence encodes CASSSGTSYEQYF.

This clonotype was seen a few times. The chain couples TRBV28 to TRBJ2-7, with 12 bases that match TRBD2. V lost 5 bases to trimming and J lost 2 bases; unmatched junction nucleotides: 10. In germline, CDR1 is MDHEN, CDR2 SYDVKM. The CDR3 runs to 17 residues. The CDR3 DNA reads as TGTGCCAGCAGTCCCCCGGGACTAGCGGGTAGGGCCTACGAGCAGTACTTC. Its translation: CASSPPGLAGRAYEQYF.

There are many counts of this clonotype. The V and J genes are TRBV20-1 and TRBJ1-2; D gene unclear. Germline V gene lookup returns CDR1 DFQATT and CDR2 SNEGSKA (reference sequence). The V and J ends lost 8 bases and 8 bases respectively, with 18 bases between them. The CDR3 is 12 residues long. The CDR3 DNA reads TGCAGTCCACCGCCCTGGGCGAGGGGCTACACCTTC. Amino acid sequence: CSPPPWARGYTF.

This clonotype occurred a few times. The genes are TRBV5-1 and TRBJ2-2, with TRBD2 matching over 10 bases. This CDR3 is built from 18 residues. The V gene's germline CDR1 is SGHRS and CDR2 YFSETQ. V lost 4 bases, J lost 1 base, and 10 bases stayed unmatched. The CDR3 spells CASSLWIRLAGNTGELFF. Here the CDR3 DNA reads TGCGCCAGCAGCCTCTGGATAAGACTAGCGGGGAACACCGGGGAGCTGTTTTTT. Based on the CDR3 plus reference TRBV5-1 and TRBJ2-2, the full variable domain is KAGVTQTPRYLIKTRGQQVTLSCSPISGHRSVSWYQQTPGQGLQFLFEYFSETQRNKGNFPGRFSGRQFSNSRSEMNVSTLELGDSALYLCASSLWIRLAGNTGELFFGEGSRLTVL.

Points on this clonotype: The junction departs from the called germline gene at one end, perhaps through a read error. The V gene is TRBV15, the J gene TRBJ2-3; 8 nucleotides align to TRBD1. This CDR3 is built from 15 residues. The V gene's germline CDR1 is LNHNV and CDR2 YYDKDF (reference sequence). The CDR3: CVTSRDQGRGQSQYF. CDR3 DNA: TGTGTCACCAGCAGAGATCAGGGCAGGGGGCAGTCGCAGTATTTT.